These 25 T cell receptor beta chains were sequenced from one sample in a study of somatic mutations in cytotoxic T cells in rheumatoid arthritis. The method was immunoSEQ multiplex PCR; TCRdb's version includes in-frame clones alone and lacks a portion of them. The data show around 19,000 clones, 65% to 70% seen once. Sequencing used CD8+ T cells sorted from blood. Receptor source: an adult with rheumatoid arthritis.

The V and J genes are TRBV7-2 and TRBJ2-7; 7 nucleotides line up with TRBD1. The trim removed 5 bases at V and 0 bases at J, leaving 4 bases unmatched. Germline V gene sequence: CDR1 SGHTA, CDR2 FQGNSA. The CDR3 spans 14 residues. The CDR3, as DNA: TGTGCCAGCAGCGGGGACAGCCTCTCCTACGAGCAGTACTTC. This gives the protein CASSGDSLSYEQYF.

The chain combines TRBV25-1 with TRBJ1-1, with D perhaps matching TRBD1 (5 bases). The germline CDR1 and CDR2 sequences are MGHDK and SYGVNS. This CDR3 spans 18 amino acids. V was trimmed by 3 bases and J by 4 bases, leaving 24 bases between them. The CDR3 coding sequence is TGTGCCAGCAGTGACGAGATTTTCGGCAGGGAGCGGGGCACTGAAGCTTTCTTT. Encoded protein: CASSDEIFGRERGTEAFF.

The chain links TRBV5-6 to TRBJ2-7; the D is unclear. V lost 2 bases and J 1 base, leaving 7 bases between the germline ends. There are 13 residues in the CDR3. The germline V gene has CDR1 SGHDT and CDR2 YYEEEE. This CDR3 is CASSLGRSYEQYF. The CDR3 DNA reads TGTGCCAGCAGCTTAGGCAGATCCTACGAGCAGTACTTC. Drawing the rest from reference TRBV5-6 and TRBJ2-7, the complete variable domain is DAGVTQSPTHLIKTRGQQVTLRCSPKSGHDTVSWYQQALGQGPQFIFQYYEEEERQRGNFPDRFSGHQFPNYSSELNVNALLLGDSALYLCASSLGRSYEQYFGPGTRLTVT.

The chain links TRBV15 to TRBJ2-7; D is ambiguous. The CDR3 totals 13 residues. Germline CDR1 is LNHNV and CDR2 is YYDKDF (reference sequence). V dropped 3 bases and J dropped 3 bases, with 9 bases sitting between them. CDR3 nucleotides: TGTGCCACCAGCAGGTCCGGCTACTACGAGCAGTACTTC. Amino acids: CATSRSGYYEQYF. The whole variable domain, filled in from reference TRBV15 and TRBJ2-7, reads DAMVIQNPRYQVTQFGKPVTLSCSQTLNHNVMYWYQQKSSQAPKLLFHYYDKDFNNEADTPDNFQSRRPNTSFCFLDIRSPGLGDTAMYLCATSRSGYYEQYFGPGTRLTVT.

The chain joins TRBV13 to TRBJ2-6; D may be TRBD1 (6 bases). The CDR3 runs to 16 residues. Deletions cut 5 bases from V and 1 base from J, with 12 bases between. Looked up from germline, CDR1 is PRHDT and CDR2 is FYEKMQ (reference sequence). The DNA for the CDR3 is TGTGCCAGCAGCACGGTACAGGGATCTGGGGCCAACGTCCTGACTTTC. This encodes CASSTVQGSGANVLTF.

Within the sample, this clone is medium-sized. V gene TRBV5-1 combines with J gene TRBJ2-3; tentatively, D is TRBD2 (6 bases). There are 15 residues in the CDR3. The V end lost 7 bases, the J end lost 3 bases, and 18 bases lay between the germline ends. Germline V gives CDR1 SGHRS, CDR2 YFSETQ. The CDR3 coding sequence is TGCGCCAGCGGGGAGGAGGCAGACGAGACAGATACGCAGTATTTT. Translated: CASGEEADETDTQYF.

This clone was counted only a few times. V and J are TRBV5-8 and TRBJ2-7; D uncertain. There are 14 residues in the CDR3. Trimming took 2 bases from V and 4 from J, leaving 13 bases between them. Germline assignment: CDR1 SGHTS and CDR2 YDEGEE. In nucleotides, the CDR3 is TGTGCCAGCAGCTTACGGACCAATACATACGAGCAGTACTTC. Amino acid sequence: CASSLRTNTYEQYF.

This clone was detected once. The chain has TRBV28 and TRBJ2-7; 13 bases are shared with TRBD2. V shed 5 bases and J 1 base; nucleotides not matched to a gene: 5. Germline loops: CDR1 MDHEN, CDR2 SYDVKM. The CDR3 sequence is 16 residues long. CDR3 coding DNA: TGTGCCAGCAGTCCAACTAGCGGGGGGGATTCCTACGAGCAGTACTTC. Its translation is CASSPTSGGDSYEQYF. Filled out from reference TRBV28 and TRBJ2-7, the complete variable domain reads DVKVTQSSRYLVKRTGEKVFLECVQDMDHENMFWYRQDPGLGLRLIYFSYDVKMKEKGDIPEGYSVSREKKERFSLILESASTNQTSMYLCASSPTSGGDSYEQYFGPGTRLTVT.

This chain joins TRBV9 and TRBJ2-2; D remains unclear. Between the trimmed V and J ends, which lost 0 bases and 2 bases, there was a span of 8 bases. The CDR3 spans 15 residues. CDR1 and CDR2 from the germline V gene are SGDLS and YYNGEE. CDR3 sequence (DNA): TGTGCCAGCAGCGTAGGTGGGTCTAACACCGGGGAGCTGTTTTTT. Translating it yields CASSVGGSNTGELFF.

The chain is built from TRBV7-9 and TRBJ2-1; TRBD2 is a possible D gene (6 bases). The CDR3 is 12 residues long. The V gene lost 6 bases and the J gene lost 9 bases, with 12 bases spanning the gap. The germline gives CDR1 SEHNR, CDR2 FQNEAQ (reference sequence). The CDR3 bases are TGTGCCAGCAGACCGGGACTCGGTGAGCAGTTCTTC. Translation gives CASRPGLGEQFF.

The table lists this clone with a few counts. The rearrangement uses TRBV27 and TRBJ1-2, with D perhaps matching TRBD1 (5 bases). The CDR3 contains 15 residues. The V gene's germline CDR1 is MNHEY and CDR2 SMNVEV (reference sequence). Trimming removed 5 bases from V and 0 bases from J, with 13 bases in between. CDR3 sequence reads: CASSDQGSANYGYTF. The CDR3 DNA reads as TGTGCCAGCAGTGACCAGGGATCAGCTAACTATGGCTACACCTTC.

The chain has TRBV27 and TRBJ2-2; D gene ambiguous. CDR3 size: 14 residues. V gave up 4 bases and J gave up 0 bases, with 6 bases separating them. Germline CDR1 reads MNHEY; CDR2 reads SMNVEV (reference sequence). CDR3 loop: CASSWVSNTGELFF. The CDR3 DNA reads TGTGCCAGCAGTTGGGTTTCGAACACCGGGGAGCTGTTTTTT.

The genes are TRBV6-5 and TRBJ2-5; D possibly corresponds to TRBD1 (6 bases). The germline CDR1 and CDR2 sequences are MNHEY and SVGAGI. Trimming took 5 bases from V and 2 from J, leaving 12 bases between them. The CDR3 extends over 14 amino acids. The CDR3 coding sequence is TGTGCCAGCAGTCAAGGGACATATCAAGAGACCCAGTACTTC. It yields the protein CASSQGTYQETQYF.

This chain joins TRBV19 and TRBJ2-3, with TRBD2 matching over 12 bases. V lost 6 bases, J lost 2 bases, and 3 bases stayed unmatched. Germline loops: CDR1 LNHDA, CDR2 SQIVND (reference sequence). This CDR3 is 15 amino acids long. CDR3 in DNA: TGTGCCAGTAGCTGGACTAGCGGGGACACAGATACGCAGTATTTT. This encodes CASSWTSGDTDTQYF.

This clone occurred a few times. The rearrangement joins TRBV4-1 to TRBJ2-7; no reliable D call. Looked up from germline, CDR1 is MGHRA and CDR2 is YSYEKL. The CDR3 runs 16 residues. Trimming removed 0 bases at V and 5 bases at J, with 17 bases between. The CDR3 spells CASSQDFGRPSDEQYF. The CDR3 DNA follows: TGCGCCAGCAGCCAAGATTTTGGAAGGCCTTCCGACGAGCAGTACTTC.

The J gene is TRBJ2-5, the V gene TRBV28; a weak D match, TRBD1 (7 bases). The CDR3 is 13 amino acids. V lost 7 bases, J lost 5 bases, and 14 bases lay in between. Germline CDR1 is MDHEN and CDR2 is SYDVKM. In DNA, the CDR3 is TGTGCCAGCATGGAGGGGGCGGAGGAGACCCAGTACTTC. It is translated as CASMEGAEETQYF.

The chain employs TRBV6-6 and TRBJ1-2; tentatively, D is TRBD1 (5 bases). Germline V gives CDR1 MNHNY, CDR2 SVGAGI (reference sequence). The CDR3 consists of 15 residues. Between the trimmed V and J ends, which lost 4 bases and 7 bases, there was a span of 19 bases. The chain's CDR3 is CASSSGLWGQGGYTF. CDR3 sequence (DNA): TGTGCCAGCAGTTCCGGCCTGTGGGGCCAAGGTGGCTACACCTTC.

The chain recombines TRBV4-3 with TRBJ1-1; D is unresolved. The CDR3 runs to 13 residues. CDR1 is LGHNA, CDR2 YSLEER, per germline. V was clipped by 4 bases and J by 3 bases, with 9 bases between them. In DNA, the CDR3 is TGCGCCAGCAGCCCCCGCTCCGACACTGAAGCTTTCTTT. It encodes CASSPRSDTEAFF.

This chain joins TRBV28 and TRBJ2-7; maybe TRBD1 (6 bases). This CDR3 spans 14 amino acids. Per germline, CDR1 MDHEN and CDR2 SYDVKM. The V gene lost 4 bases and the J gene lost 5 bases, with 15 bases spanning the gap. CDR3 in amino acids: CASSSGQLGNEQYF. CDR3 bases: TGTGCCAGCAGTTCCGGACAGCTGGGAAACGAGCAGTACTTC.

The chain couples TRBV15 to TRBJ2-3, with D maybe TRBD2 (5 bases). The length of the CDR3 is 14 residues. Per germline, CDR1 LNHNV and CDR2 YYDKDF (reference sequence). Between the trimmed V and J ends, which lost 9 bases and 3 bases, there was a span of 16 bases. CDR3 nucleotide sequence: TGTGCCACGTCGGGATGGGAACGGACAGATACGCAGTATTTT. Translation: CATSGWERTDTQYF.

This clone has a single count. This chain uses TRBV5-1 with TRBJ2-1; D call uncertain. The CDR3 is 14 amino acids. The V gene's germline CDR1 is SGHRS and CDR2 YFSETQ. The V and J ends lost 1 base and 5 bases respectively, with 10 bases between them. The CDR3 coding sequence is TGCGCCAGCAGCTTGAGCGCGAGAGACAATGAGCAGTTCTTC. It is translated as CASSLSARDNEQFF.

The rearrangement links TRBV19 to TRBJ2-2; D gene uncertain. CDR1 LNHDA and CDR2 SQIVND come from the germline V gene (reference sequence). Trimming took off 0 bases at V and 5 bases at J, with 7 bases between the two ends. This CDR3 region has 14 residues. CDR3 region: CASSIDPWTGELFF. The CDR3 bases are TGTGCCAGTAGTATAGATCCCTGGACCGGGGAGCTGTTTTTT.

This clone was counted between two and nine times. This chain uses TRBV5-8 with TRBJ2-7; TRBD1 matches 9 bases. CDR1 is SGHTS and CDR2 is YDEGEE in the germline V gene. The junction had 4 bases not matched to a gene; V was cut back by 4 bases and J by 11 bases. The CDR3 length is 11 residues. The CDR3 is CASSGGQGEYF. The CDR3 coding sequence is TGTGCCAGCAGCGGGGGACAGGGAGAGTACTTC.

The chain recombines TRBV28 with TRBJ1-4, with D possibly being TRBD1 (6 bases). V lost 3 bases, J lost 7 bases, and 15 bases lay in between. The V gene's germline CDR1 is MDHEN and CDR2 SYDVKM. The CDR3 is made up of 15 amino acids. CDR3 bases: TGTGCCAGCAGTTTGATGGACAGTAACGGTGAAAAACTGTTTTTT. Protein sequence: CASSLMDSNGEKLFF.

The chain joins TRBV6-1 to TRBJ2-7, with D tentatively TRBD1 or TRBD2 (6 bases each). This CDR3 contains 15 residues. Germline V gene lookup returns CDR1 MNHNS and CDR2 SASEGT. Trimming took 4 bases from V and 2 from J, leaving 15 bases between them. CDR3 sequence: CASSGLGGGPYEQYF. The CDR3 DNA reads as TGTGCCAGCAGTGGTTTAGGGGGAGGACCCTACGAGCAGTACTTC.